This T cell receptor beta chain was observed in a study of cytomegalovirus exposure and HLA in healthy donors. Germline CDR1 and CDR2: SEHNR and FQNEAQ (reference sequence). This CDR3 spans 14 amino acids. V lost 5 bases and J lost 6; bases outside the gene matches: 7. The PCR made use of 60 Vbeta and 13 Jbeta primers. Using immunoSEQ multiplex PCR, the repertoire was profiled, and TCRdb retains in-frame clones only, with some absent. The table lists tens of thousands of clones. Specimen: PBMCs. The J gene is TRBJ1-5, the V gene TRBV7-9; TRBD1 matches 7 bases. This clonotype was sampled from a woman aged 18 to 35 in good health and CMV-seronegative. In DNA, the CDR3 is TGTGCCAGCAGCCAGGGGGACAGCGGTCAGCCCCAGCATTTT. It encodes CASSQGDSGQPQHF.